Each of the 7 T cell receptor beta chains below was sequenced from the same sample in a study of ipilimumab plus nivolumab after autologous stem cell transplantation. Method: immunoSEQ multiplex PCR; TCRdb's copy keeps in-frame clones and lacks some. This table has about 13,000 clones, about 80% appearing once. This sample comprised PBMCs, obtained in a trial of ipilimumab plus nivolumab as post-transplant consolidation. The receptor set was obtained from a male donor with diffuse large B-cell lymphoma.

This chain joins TRBV2 and TRBJ2-7; 8 bases are shared with TRBD1. Trimming removed 5 bases from V and 0 bases from J; junction bases left unmatched: 6. Germline CDR1 and CDR2: SNHLY and FYNNEI. The CDR3 totals 15 residues. The CDR3 here is CASSPLTGDSYEQYF. The CDR3 nucleotides are TGTGCCAGCAGTCCCTTGACAGGGGACTCCTACGAGCAGTACTTC.

The V gene is TRBV6-6, the J gene TRBJ2-7; D gene unclear. Germline CDR1 is MNHNY and CDR2 is SVGAGI (reference sequence). This CDR3 is built from 13 residues. V was clipped by 5 bases and J by 2 bases, with 10 bases between them. The CDR3 here is CASSQGRTYEQYF. The CDR3 nucleotides are TGTGCCAGCAGTCAAGGCCGGACCTACGAGCAGTACTTC.

This chain uses TRBV7-2 with TRBJ1-5, with D perhaps TRBD1 (6 bases). This CDR3 has 15 residues. Germline lookup yields CDR1 SGHTA and CDR2 FQGNSA. V was trimmed by 7 bases and J by 3 bases, leaving 16 bases between them. The CDR3 loop is CASTLGTGSNQPQHF. In DNA form, the CDR3 reads TGTGCCAGCACCCTGGGTACAGGGTCCAATCAGCCCCAGCATTTT.

Only a few counts were recorded for this clone. The V and J genes are TRBV7-9 and TRBJ2-7; D not resolved. This CDR3 is 12 amino acids long. The germline V gene encodes CDR1 SEHNR and CDR2 FQNEAQ (reference sequence). V was trimmed by 6 bases and J by 6 bases, leaving 12 bases between them. The CDR3, as DNA: TGTGCCAGCAGTCCGAGACTCTTCGAGCAGTACTTC. This sequence encodes CASSPRLFEQYF.

This clone was counted a few times. The chain employs TRBV9 and TRBJ1-6; D unclear. CDR3 length: 14 residues. V lost 0 bases and J 9 bases, leaving 10 bases between the germline ends. CDR1 is SGDLS and CDR2 is YYNGEE in the germline V gene. The DNA of the CDR3 is TGTGCCAGCAGCGTAGGGGTCCTCGGTTCACCCCTCCACTTT. Translated: CASSVGVLGSPLHF.

The V call is TRBV27, the J call TRBJ2-3; 8 bases fit TRBD2. This CDR3 comprises 16 residues. V lost 4 bases, J lost 0 bases, and 6 bases stayed unmatched. CDR1 and CDR2 (germline): MNHEY, SMNVEV (reference sequence). CDR3 loop: CASSSFRGGSTDTQYF. The CDR3 DNA follows: TGTGCCAGCAGTTCCTTTCGCGGGGGGAGCACAGATACGCAGTATTTT.

The rearrangement joins TRBV2 to TRBJ1-2; 11 bases line up with TRBD1. The germline CDR1 and CDR2 sequences are SNHLY and FYNNEI. Trimming at V came to 8 bases and at J to 7 bases, leaving 6 bases not matched to a gene. The CDR3 sequence is 13 residues long. CDR3 sequence: CASVRTGGTGYTF. In DNA form, the CDR3 reads TGTGCCAGCGTGAGGACAGGGGGCACTGGCTACACCTTC.